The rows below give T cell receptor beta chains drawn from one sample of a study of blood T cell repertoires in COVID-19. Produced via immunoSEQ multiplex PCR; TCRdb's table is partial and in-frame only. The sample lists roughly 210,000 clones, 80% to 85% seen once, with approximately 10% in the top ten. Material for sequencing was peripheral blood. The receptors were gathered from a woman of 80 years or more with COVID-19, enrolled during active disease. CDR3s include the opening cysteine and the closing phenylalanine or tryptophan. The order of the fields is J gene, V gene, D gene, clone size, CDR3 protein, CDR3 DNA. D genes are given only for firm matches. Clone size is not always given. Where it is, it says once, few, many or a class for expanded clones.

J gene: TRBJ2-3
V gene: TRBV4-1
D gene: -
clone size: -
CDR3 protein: CASSQDKVNRGTDTQYF
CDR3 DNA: TGCGCCAGCAGCCAAGATAAAGTGAACAGGGGCACAGATACGCAGTATTTT

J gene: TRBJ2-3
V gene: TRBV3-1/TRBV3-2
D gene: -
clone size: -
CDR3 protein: CASSQVRAGTSSDTQYF
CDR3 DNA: TGTGCCAGCAGCCAAGTCCGGGCGGGTACATCGTCAGATACGCAGTATTTT

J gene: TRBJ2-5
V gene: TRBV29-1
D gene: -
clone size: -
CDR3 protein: CSAVRDFQETQYF
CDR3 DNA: TGCAGCGCCGTAAGGGACTTCCAGGAGACCCAGTACTTC

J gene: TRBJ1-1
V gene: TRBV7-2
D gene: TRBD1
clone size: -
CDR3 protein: CASSSMQGAMTEAFF
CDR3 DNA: TGTGCCAGCAGCTCGATGCAGGGGGCGATGACGGAAGCTTTCTTT

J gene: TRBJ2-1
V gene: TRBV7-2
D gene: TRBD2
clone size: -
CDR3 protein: CASSSTYGLAGGNEQFF
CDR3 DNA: TGTGCCAGCAGCTCCACTTATGGGCTAGCGGGGGGCAATGAGCAGTTCTTC

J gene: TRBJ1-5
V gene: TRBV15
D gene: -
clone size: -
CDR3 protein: CATSDYSGADSNQPQHF
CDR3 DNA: TGTGCCACCAGCGATTACTCAGGGGCCGATAGCAATCAGCCCCAGCATTTT

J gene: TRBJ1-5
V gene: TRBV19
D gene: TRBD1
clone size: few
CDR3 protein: CASSSTGPNQPQHF
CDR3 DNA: TGTGCCAGTAGTTCGACAGGGCCCAATCAGCCCCAGCATTTT

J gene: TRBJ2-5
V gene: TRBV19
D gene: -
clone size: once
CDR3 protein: CASSTQGLGETQYF
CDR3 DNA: TGTGCCAGTAGTACGCAGGGGTTGGGAGAGACCCAGTACTTC

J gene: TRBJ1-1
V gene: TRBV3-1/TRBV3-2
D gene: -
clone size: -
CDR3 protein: CASSQWPPLNTEAFF
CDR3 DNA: TGTGCCAGCAGCCAATGGCCCCCCTTGAACACTGAAGCTTTCTTT

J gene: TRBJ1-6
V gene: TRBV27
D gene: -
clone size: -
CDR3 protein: CASSLQRTPGHPSSYNSPLHF
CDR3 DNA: TGTGCCAGCAGTTTACAAAGAACCCCGGGACACCCGAGCTCCTATAATTCACCCCTCCACTTT

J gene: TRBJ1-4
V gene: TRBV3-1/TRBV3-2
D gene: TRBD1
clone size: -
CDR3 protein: CASSPWGRTGGEKLFF
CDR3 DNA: TGTGCCAGCAGCCCCTGGGGACGGACAGGGGGGGAAAAACTGTTTTTT

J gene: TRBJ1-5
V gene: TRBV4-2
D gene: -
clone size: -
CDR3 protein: CASSQVGGGAGQPQHF
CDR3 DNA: TGTGCCAGCAGCCAAGTGGGGGGAGGGGCGGGTCAGCCCCAGCATTTT

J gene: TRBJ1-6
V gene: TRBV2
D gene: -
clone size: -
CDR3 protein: CASRADGGLSPLHF
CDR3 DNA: TGTGCCAGCAGGGCGGACGGGGGGCTGTCACCCCTCCACTTT

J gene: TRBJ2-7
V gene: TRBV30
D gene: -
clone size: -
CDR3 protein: CAWSDGSSYEQYF
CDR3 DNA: TGTGCCTGGAGTGACGGGAGCTCCTACGAGCAGTACTTC

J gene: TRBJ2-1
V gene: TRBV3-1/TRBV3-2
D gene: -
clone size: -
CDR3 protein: CASSQDQVFDEQFF
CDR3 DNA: TGTGCCAGCAGCCAAGACCAGGTTTTTGATGAGCAGTTCTTC

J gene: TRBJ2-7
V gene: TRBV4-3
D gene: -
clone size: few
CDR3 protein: CASSFAAGEEQYF
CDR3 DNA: TGCGCCAGCAGCTTTGCGGCAGGGGAAGAGCAGTACTTC

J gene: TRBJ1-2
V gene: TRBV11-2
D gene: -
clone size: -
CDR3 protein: CASSLDATQRRGYGYTF
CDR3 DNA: TGTGCCAGCAGCTTAGATGCCACACAGAGAAGGGGGTATGGCTACACCTTC

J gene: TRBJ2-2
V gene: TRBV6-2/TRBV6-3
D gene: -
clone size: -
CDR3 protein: CASSLRDTGELFF
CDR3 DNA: TGTGCCAGCAGCCTCAGGGACACCGGGGAGCTGTTTTTT

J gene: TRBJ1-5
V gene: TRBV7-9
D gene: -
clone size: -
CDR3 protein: CASSLDSNQPQHF
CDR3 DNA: TGTGCCAGCAGTCTAGATAGCAATCAGCCCCAGCATTTT

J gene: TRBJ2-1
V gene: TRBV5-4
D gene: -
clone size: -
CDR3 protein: CASSLRDRHNEQFF
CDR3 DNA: TGTGCCAGCAGCTTACGTGACAGGCACAATGAGCAGTTCTTC

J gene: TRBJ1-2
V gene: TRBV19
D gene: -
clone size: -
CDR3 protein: CASSIVLGGLNYGYTF
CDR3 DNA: TGTGCCAGTAGTATAGTCCTCGGGGGATTAAACTATGGCTACACCTTC

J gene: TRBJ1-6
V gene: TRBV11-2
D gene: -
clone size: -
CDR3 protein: CASSQNNSPLHF
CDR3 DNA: TGTGCCAGCAGCCAGAATAATTCACCCCTCCACTTT

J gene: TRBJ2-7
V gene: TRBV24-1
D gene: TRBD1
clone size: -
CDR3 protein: CATSEVGGANEQYF
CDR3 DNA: TGTGCCACCAGTGAAGTAGGGGGCGCGAACGAGCAGTACTTC

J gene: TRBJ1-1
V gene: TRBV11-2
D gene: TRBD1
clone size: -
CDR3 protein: CASSFRDRENTEAFF
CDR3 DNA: TGTGCCAGCAGCTTCCGGGACAGGGAGAACACTGAAGCTTTCTTT